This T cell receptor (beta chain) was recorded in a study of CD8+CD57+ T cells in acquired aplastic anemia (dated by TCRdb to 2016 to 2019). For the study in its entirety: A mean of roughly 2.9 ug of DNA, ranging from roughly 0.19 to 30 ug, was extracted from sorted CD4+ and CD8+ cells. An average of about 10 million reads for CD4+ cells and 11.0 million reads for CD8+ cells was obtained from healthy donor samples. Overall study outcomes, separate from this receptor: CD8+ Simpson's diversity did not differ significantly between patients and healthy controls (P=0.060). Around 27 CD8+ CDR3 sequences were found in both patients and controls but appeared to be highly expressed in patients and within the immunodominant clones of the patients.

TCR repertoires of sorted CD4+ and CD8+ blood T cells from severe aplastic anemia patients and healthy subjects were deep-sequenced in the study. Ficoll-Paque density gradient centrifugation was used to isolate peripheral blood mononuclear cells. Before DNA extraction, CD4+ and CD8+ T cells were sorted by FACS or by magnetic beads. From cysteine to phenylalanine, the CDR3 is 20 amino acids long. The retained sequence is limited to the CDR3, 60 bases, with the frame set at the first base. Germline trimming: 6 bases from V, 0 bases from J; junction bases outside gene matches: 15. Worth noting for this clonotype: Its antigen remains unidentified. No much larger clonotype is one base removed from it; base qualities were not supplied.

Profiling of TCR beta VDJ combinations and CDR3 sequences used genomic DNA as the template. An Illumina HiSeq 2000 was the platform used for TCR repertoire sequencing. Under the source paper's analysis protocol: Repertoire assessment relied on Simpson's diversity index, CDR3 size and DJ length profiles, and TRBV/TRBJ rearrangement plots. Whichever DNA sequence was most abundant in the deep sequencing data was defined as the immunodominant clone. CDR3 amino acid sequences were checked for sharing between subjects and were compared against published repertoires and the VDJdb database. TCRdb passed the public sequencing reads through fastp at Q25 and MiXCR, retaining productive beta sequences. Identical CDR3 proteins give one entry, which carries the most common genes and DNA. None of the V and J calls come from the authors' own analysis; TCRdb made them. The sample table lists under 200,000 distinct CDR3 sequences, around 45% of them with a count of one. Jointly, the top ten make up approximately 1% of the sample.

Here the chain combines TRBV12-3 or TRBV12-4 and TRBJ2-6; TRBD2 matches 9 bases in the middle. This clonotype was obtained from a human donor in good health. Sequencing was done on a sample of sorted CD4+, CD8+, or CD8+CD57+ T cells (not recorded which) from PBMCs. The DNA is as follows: TGTGCCAGCAGAGCCGGGACTAGCCTCATATTCATCTCTGGGGCCAACGTCCTGACTTTC. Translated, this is CASRAGTSLIFISGANVLTF.